This TCR beta chain was documented in a study of T cells in Graves' hyperthyroidism and ophthalmopathy. What was amplified from RNA transcripts were TCR beta CDR3 regions. Initially, a first-round RT-PCR of the TCR CDR3 employed the HTBI primer set. TCRdb redid the calling of the multiplex PCR reads with MiXCR, one entry per CDR3 protein. Of about 270,000 distinct CDR3 sequences listed, approximately 24% are singletons. There are many counts of this clonotype. Its antigen is undetermined. The germline CDR1 and CDR2 sequences are MDHEN and SYDVKM. The CDR3 is made up of 14 amino acids. V was shortened by 5 bases and J by 6 bases, with 17 bases between the two germline ends. The study's findings and limits: Separating ophthalmopathy from stable hyperthyroidism was achieved by a 13 V-J model.

This sequence was found in a woman between 40 and 50 years old with Graves' ophthalmopathy. This sequence joins TRBV28 and TRBJ2-7; D is possibly TRBD1 or TRBD2 (5 bases each). The material sequenced was blood. CDR3 sequence (DNA): TGTGCCAGCAGTACCTCCGGGACCCTTCGCGAGCAGTACTTC. It encodes CASSTSGTLREQYF.